The sequence of this T cell receptor beta chain was determined in a study of T cell repertoires in cytomegalovirus infection. Overall study: From public TCR beta signatures came an indication of both CMV infection and matching HLA type. General study points: Of the TCR beta families, the public ones yielded a cumulative frequency that identified carriers of CMV plus the relevant HLA. The ex vivo response showed dominance by HLA-C-restricted CMV-specific TCR beta clonotypes.

TCRdb reprocessed the reads via MiXCR and lists one record per CDR3 protein. In the table there are around 260,000 distinct CDR3 sequences, roughly 26% of which are singletons. In the case of this clonotype: The antigen is not known.

The length of the CDR3 is 14 residues. Germline CDR1 MGHDK, CDR2 SYGVNS. Trimming shortened V by 0 bases and J by 4 bases, and 10 bases separated the two germline ends. This chain connects TRBV25-1 to TRBJ2-7; TRBD2 is a possible D gene (5 bases). This TCR was recovered from a human donor in good health (CMV status not recorded). Some clones in this sample may be carry-over from other donors' samples. The sequencing input was PBMCs. The CDR3 loop is CASSEYGVLYEQYF. In DNA form, the CDR3 reads TGTGCCAGCAGTGAATACGGGGTATTGTACGAGCAGTACTTC.